This T cell receptor beta chain originates from a study of blood T cells in healthy people across ages (dated by TCRdb to about 2015). Notes on the research overall: In model experiments, template switching captured roughly one uniquely barcoded TCR beta cDNA molecule for every two T cells. Age-related changes in TCR beta repertoire diversity were measured in the study by deep sequencing normalized with unique cDNA molecular identifiers. The donors were split into four age groups: young (average around 15 years), middle-aged (roughly 40), aged (approximately 60) and long-lived (approximately 80). To avoid experimental bias, donors of different ages were distributed randomly across sequencing lanes. The study analyzed two additional independent replicas of 1 million unique cDNA reads from the same blood draw for two donors, one aged 18 to 29 and one aged 80 or older.

V and J lose 4 bases and 8 bases, and a span of 16 bases separates them. The CDR3 sequence holds 15 residues, the cysteine and phenylalanine included. The kept DNA is CDR3 alone, 45 bases in frame from the first base. According to the germline V gene, CDR1 reads SGHRS and CDR2 reads YFSETQ. Results and caveats for the whole study, not just this receptor: Total diversity estimates from one million sequenced T cells were considered lower bounds and underestimates. Because the CMV infection status of the donors was unknown, age-related changes in expanded clonotypes may potentially have been confounded. Compared with the aged group, more naive CD4+ T cells, fewer expanded clones and increased TCR diversity were shown by the long-lived group, suggesting age selection. Observed TCR beta diversity per million T cells fell roughly linearly with age, and a significant reduction was already apparent by age approximately 41. Because profiling used bulk unsorted PBMCs, naive and antigen-experienced compartments could not be compared conclusively. The percentage of naive T cells measured by flow cytometry correlated strongly with observed TCR beta diversity.

As for this clonotype: The antigen it recognizes is unknown. Base qualities are not at hand, and no much larger clone is one base apart.

Systemically healthy Caucasian individuals from Russia, 39 in total and aged about 6 to 95 years, were included as donors. Ten milliliters of peripheral blood were drawn from each donor into EDTA-treated Vacutainer tubes. Ficoll-Paque density-gradient centrifugation was used to isolate PBMCs, with at least 6 million obtained per sample. Total RNA, at least 5 micrograms per sample, was extracted from PBMCs with Trizol reagent. The percentages of naive CD45RAhigh/CD27high T cells were determined by flow cytometry on a PBMC aliquot from every donor. The protocol used for the library was 5' RACE. The sequencer was an Illumina HiSeq 2500. The second PCR ran for about 6 to 11 cycles and used a J-beta primer mix along with a sample-barcoded 5' primer. A template-switch 5' adaptor carrying 12 random nucleotides introduced a unique molecular identifier onto each TCR beta cDNA molecule. At least 2.5 million CDR3-containing paired-end reads were obtained from each sample. First-strand cDNA synthesis was performed from all RNA using the Mint cDNA synthesis kit, with priming by a TRBC-specific oligonucleotide. Following uracil-DNA glycosylase treatment, all cDNA underwent a first 18-cycle PCR with the universal primers M1SS and BC2_uni_R. In the paper's pipeline: Each sample was normalized by randomly selecting 1 million high-quality reads, each carrying a distinct molecular identifier. Reads sharing molecular identifiers were discarded rather than binned into consensus sequences. MiTCR, with a Q25 quality threshold and the strictest error-elimination algorithm, was used for CDR3 identification, clonotype clustering and error correction. Lower-bound total TCR beta diversity was estimated with a nonparametric unseen species model using Euler transformation. TCRdb reanalyzed the raw reads on its own, using fastp at Q25 for trimming and MiXCR for clone calling, and kept in-frame beta chains. When rows share a CDR3 protein, they turn into one entry using the most common DNA and genes. These V and J calls derive from TCRdb rather than the authors' analysis. This sample lists 650,000 to 800,000 distinct CDR3 sequences; under 45% were detected once. Approximately 20% of the sample belongs to the ten largest clones.

The receptor chain draws on TRBV5-1 and TRBJ1-6, with a tentative D gene TRBD1 over 5 matching bases. Sequencing input: blood. The source of this sequence is a man in his 60s in good health. The nucleotide sequence reads as follows: TGCGCCAGCAGCCAAGACAGCGGGAGAGATTCACCCCTCCACTTT. Translated, it reads CASSQDSGRDSPLHF.